These 3 T cell receptor beta chains were sequenced from one sample in a study of response to subunit inactivated influenza vaccine. TCRdb independently ran MiXCR on the RT-PCR reads; one entry per CDR3 protein. The sample lists 650,000 to 800,000 distinct CDR3 sequences, about 14% occurring once. The sample here was PBMCs from blood, taken approximately 15 days before vaccination. All receptors come from a man over 45 who received an inactivated influenza vaccine.

This clonotype was seen only a few times. The rearrangement joins TRBV6-1 to TRBJ2-2; D is possibly TRBD1 or TRBD2 (5 bases each). This CDR3 contains 18 residues. Looked up from germline, CDR1 is MNHNS and CDR2 is SASEGT. Trimming shortened V by 7 bases and J by 1 base, and 22 bases separated the two germline ends. The CDR3 is CASTPLTGQRGNTGELFF. CDR3 coding DNA: TGTGCCAGCACCCCTTTGACGGGTCAGAGGGGGAACACCGGGGAGCTGTTTTTT.

This clonotype was seen repeatedly, ten times or more. The V gene is TRBV29-1, the J gene TRBJ1-2; D is ambiguous. V lost 2 bases to trimming and J lost 0 bases, with 16 bases between them. Germline V gene lookup returns CDR1 SQVTM and CDR2 ANQGSEA. The length of the CDR3 is 16 residues. As DNA, the CDR3 is TGCAGCGTTGAAAACGTTTACTCCATAGCTAACTATGGCTACACCTTC. This encodes CSVENVYSIANYGYTF. Combining the CDR3 with reference TRBV29-1 and TRBJ1-2 gives the whole variable domain SAVISQKPSRDICQRGTSLTIQCQVDSQVTMMFWYRQQPGQSLTLIATANQGSEATYESGFVIDKFPISRPNLTFSTLTVSNMSPEDSSIYLCSVENVYSIANYGYTFGSGTRLTVV.

A remark on this clonotype: A read error may account for a junction end that differs from germline. The rearrangement uses TRBV7-9 and TRBJ1-3, with D possibly TRBD1 on 5 matching bases. CDR1 and CDR2 from the germline V gene are SEHNR and FQNEAQ (reference sequence). The CDR3 has 15 residues. The CDR3 bases are TGTGTCAGCAGCTTAGCGGGCCAGGGTGGAAACACCATATATTTT. Translating gives CVSSLAGQGGNTIYF.